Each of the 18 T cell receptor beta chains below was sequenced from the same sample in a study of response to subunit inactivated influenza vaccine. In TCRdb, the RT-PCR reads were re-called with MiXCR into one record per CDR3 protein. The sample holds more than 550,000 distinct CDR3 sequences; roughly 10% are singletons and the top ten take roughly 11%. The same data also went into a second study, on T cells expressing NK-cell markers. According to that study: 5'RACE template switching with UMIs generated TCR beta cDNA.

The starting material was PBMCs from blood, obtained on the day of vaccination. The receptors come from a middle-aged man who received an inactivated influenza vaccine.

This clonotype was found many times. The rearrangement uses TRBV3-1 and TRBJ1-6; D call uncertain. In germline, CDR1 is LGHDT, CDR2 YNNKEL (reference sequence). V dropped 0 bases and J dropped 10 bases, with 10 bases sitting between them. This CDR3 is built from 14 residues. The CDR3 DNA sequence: TGTGCCAGCAGCCAAGATGTCCTAGGCTCACCCCTCCACTTT. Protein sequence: CASSQDVLGSPLHF.

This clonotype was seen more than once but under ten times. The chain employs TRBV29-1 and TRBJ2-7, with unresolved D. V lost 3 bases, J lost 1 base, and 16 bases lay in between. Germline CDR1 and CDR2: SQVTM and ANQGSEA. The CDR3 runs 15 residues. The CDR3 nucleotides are TGCAGCGTTGAGACCCCCGAACCAAATTCCTACGAGCAGTACTTC. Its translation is CSVETPEPNSYEQYF.

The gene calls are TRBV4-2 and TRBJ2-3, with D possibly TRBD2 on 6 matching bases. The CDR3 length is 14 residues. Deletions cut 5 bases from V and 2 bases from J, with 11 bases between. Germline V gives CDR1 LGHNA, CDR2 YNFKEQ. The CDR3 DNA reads TGTGCCAGCAGCGGAGGGAAAAACACAGATACGCAGTATTTT. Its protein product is CASSGGKNTDTQYF.

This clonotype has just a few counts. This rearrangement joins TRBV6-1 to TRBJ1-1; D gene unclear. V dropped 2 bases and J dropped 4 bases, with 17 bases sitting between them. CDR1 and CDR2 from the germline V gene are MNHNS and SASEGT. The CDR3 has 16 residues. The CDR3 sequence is CASSELPAGLATEAFF. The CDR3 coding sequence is TGTGCCAGCAGTGAACTCCCGGCGGGCCTGGCCACTGAAGCTTTCTTT.

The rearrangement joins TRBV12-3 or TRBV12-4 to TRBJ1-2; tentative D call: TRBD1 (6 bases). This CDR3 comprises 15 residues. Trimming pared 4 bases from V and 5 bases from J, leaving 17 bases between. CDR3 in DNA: TGTGCCAGCAGTTCCTACAGGGTTCCGGGATATGGCTACACCTTC. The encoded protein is CASSSYRVPGYGYTF.

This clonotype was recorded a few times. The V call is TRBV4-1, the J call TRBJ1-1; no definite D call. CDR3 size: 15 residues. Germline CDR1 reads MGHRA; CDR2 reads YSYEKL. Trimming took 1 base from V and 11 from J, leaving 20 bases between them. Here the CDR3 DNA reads TGCGCCAGCAGCCAAGTCGCAGGAAGGGTTGAGTGGGCTTTCTTT. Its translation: CASSQVAGRVEWAFF.

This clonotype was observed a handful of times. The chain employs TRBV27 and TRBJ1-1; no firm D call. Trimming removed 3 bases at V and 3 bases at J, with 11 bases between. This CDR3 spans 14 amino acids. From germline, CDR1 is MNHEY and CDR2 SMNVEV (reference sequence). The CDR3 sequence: CASSLDGYYTEAFF. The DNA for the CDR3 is TGTGCCAGCAGTTTGGACGGGTACTACACTGAAGCTTTCTTT.

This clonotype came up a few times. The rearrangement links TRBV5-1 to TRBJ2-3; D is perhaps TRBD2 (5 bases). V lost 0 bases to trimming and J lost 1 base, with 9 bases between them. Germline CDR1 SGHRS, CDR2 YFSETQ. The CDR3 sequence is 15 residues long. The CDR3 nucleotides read TGCGCCAGCAGCTTGGACGGGATCGGCACAGATACGCAGTATTTT. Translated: CASSLDGIGTDTQYF.

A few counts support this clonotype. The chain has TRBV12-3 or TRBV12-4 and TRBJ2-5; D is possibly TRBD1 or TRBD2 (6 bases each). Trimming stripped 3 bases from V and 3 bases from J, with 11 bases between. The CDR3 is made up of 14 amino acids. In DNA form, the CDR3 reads TGTGCCAGCAGTTTGGGGGGCGGAGAAGAGACCCAGTACTTC. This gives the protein CASSLGGGEETQYF.

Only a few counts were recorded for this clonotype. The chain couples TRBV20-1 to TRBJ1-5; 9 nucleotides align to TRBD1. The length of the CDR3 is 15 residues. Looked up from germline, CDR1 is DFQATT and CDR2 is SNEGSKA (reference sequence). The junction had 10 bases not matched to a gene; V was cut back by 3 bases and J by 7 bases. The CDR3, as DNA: TGCAGTGCTAGTGATCCGAGACAGGGGGTACAGCCCCAGCATTTT. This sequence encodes CSASDPRQGVQPQHF.

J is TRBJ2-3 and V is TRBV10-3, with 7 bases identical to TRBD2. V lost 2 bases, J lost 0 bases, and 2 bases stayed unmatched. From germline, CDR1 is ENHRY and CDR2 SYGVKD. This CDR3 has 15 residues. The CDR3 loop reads CAISEREGSTDTQYF. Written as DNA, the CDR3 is TGTGCCATCAGTGAGAGGGAGGGAAGCACAGATACGCAGTATTTT.

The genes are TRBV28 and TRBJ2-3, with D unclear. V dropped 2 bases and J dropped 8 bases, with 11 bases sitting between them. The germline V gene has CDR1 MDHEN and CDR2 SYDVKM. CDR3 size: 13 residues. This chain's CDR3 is CASSLAVPRTQYF. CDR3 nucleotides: TGTGCCAGCAGTTTAGCGGTCCCCCGTACGCAGTATTTT.

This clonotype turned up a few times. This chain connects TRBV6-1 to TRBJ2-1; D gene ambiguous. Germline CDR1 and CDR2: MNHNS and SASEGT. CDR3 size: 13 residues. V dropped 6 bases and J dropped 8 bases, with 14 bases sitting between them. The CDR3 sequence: CASSLLLGDEQFF. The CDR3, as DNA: TGTGCCAGCAGCCTATTGCTTGGAGATGAGCAGTTCTTC.

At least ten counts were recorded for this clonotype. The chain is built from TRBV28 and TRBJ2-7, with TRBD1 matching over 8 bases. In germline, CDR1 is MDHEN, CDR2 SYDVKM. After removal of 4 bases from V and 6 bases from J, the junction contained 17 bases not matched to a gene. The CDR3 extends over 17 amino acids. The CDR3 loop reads CASSSLRTGQGRGEQYF. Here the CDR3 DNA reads TGTGCCAGCAGTTCCCTTCGAACTGGACAGGGAAGGGGCGAGCAGTACTTC.

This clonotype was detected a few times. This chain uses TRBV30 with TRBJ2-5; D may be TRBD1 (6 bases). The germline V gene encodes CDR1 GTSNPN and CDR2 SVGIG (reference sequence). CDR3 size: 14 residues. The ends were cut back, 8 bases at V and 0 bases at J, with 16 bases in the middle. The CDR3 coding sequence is TGTGCCGGGAAAGTGGGGACAAACCAAGAGACCCAGTACTTC. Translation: CAGKVGTNQETQYF.

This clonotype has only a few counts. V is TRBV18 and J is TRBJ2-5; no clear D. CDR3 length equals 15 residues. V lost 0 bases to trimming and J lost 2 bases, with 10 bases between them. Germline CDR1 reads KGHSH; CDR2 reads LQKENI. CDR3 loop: CASSPPSRQQETQYF. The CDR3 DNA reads TGTGCCAGCTCACCACCCTCACGGCAACAAGAGACCCAGTACTTC.

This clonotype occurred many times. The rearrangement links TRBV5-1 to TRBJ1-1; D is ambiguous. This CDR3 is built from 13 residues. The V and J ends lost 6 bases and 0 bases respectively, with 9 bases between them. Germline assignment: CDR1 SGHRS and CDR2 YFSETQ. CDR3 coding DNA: TGCGCCAGCATGAGGGAAGTGAACACTGAAGCTTTCTTT. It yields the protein CASMREVNTEAFF.

The CDR3 sequence is CASRPWQKSSYEQYF. CDR3 in DNA: TGTGCCAGCAGGCCCTGGCAGAAAAGCTCCTACGAGCAGTACTTC. V usage is TRBV28 and J usage is TRBJ2-7, with unresolved D. The germline CDR1 and CDR2 sequences are MDHEN and SYDVKM. The germline V and J ends were trimmed by 6 bases and 0 bases, with 15 bases remaining between them. This CDR3 contains 15 residues.